Presented here are 16 T cell receptor beta chains from one specimen sequenced in a study of glioma-infiltrating T cells after dendritic cell vaccination. Here immunoSEQ multiplex PCR was the method, and the copy in TCRdb shows in-frame clones only, minus some. There are roughly 83,000 clones in the sample; 86% occur only once, and 15% to 19% lies in the top ten. The sample here was blood, taken before dendritic cell vaccination. All receptors come from a human donor with glioblastoma.

J is TRBJ1-4 and V is TRBV5-1; the D gene is possibly TRBD1 (6 bases). V gave up 4 bases and J gave up 0 bases, with 10 bases separating them. CDR1 is SGHRS and CDR2 is YFSETQ in the germline V gene. This CDR3 spans 15 amino acids. The CDR3 bases are TGCGCCAGCAGCCGGGGGGCCACAACTAATGAAAAACTGTTTTTT. It codes for CASSRGATTNEKLFF.

This clone was picked up one time. This sequence joins TRBV27 and TRBJ1-2, with 9 bases identical to TRBD1. The CDR3 extends over 14 amino acids. CDR1 is MNHEY and CDR2 is SMNVEV in the germline V gene (reference sequence). Losses at the gene ends were 6 bases for V and 8 bases for J; bases not matched to a gene: 10. CDR3 residues: CASSHRTGDGGYTF. Here the CDR3 DNA reads TGTGCCAGCAGCCACCGGACAGGGGATGGGGGCTACACCTTC.

This chain links TRBV7-5 with TRBJ1-5. TRBV7-5 is assigned pseudogene status. There are 14 residues in the CDR3. CDR3 sequence reads: CVRSPPVSNQPQHF. The CDR3 DNA reads as TGTGTCAGAAGCCCGCCGGTTAGCAATCAGCCCCAGCATTTT.

This clone was seen more than once but under ten times. This chain connects TRBV19 to TRBJ2-7; 7 bases map to TRBD2. The germline gives CDR1 LNHDA, CDR2 SQIVND (reference sequence). This CDR3 contains 15 residues. V lost 3 bases, J lost 2 bases, and 7 bases stayed unmatched. The CDR3 bases are TGTGCCAGTAGTATTTCCAGCGGGGCGCCCTACGAGCAGTACTTC. Protein product: CASSISSGAPYEQYF.

The CDR3 loop reads CSVEVSGFWFF. The CDR3 DNA reads TGCAGCGTTGAAGTGAGCGGATTCTGGTTCTTC. This rearrangement joins TRBV29-1 to TRBJ2-1; a weak D match, TRBD2 (5 bases). This CDR3 is 11 amino acids long. From germline, CDR1 is SQVTM and CDR2 ANQGSEA. The V end lost 1 base, the J end lost 15 bases, and 13 bases lay between the germline ends.

The chain joins TRBV9 to TRBJ2-7; perhaps TRBD1 as D (6 bases). Germline-derived CDR1 and CDR2 are SGDLS and YYNGEE. V lost 0 bases to trimming and J lost 2 bases, with 12 bases between them. CDR3 length equals 15 residues. The CDR3 loop reads CASSVALGDTYEQYF. For the CDR3, the DNA is TGTGCCAGCAGCGTAGCTTTGGGGGACACCTACGAGCAGTACTTC.

V and J are TRBV11-1 and TRBJ2-1; a weak D match, TRBD2 (5 bases). This CDR3 spans 14 amino acids. Deletions cut 4 bases from V and 8 bases from J, with 15 bases between. Germline CDR1 and CDR2: SGHAT and FQDESV (reference sequence). CDR3 residues: CASSSGLNWDEQFF. CDR3 in DNA: TGTGCCAGCAGCTCAGGACTGAACTGGGATGAGCAGTTCTTC.

This sequence joins TRBV9 and TRBJ2-1; 8 nucleotides agree with TRBD2. This CDR3 is built from 20 residues. The ends lost 2 bases at V and 2 bases at J; junction bases unmatched: 18. The V gene's germline CDR1 is SGDLS and CDR2 YYNGEE. This CDR3 reads CASSVSSTSGGRGTYNEQFF. The DNA of the CDR3 is TGTGCCAGCAGCGTCTCCTCCACTAGCGGCGGGAGAGGGACCTACAATGAGCAGTTCTTC. The variable domain in full, with the rest retrieved from reference TRBV9 and TRBJ2-1, is DSGVTQTPKHLITATGQRVTLRCSPRSGDLSVYWYQQSLDQGLQFLIQYYNGEERAKGNILERFSAQQFPDLHSELNLSSLELGDSALYFCASSVSSTSGGRGTYNEQFFGPGTRLTVL.

Written as DNA, the CDR3 is TGTGCCAGCTCTCCGACTAGCGGGGGACGAAATGAGCAGTTCTTC. Translating gives CASSPTSGGRNEQFF. The rearrangement uses TRBV18 and TRBJ2-1, with 12 bases lining up with TRBD2. The CDR3 covers 15 residues. Germline V gene sequence: CDR1 KGHSH, CDR2 LQKENI. V lost 6 bases to trimming and J lost 7 bases; unmatched junction nucleotides: 7.

The V and J genes are TRBV28 and TRBJ2-6, with 8 bases aligning to TRBD1. V lost 5 bases to trimming and J lost 2 bases; unmatched junction nucleotides: 5. CDR1 and CDR2 from the germline V gene are MDHEN and SYDVKM. This CDR3 has 16 residues. As DNA, the CDR3 is TGTGCCAGCAGTGAGACAGGGGTGACTGGGGCCAACGTCCTGACTTTC. As protein: CASSETGVTGANVLTF.

The chain employs TRBV27 and TRBJ2-7; the match to TRBD2 covers 8 bases. The length of the CDR3 is 13 residues. Germline V gene lookup returns CDR1 MNHEY and CDR2 SMNVEV (reference sequence). Trimming removed 5 bases from V and 2 bases from J; junction bases left unmatched: 2. CDR3 sequence reads: CASSAGGPYEQYF. The DNA of the CDR3 is TGTGCCAGCAGTGCGGGAGGTCCCTACGAGCAGTACTTC.

The genes are TRBV6-4 and TRBJ2-1; tentative D call: TRBD1 (6 bases). V was clipped by 6 bases and J by 7 bases, with 7 bases between them. This CDR3 contains 11 residues. Germline V gene data show CDR1 as MRHNA and CDR2 as SNTAGT. CDR3 sequence: CASRQGNEQFF. CDR3 bases: TGTGCCAGCAGGCAGGGGAATGAGCAGTTCTTC.

The CDR3 DNA sequence: TGTGCCAGCAGCGGGGACAGCACTAATTCACCCCTCCACTTT. Its protein product is CASSGDSTNSPLHF. The J gene is TRBJ1-6, the V gene TRBV7-9; 7 bases align to TRBD1. The CDR3 extends over 14 amino acids. CDR1 SEHNR and CDR2 FQNEAQ come from the germline V gene (reference sequence). The V segment lost 5 bases and the J segment 6 bases; nucleotides outside the gene matches: 4.

This clone showed up just once. V and J are TRBV4-2 and TRBJ1-2, with 9 bases lining up with TRBD1. This CDR3 has 16 amino acids. In germline, CDR1 is LGHNA, CDR2 YNFKEQ. V was pared by 0 bases and J by 5 bases, with 7 bases of the junction left unmatched. The CDR3 DNA follows: TGTGCCAGCAGCCAAGATCGAGCCGGGACAGGGTATGGCTACACCTTC. Translated: CASSQDRAGTGYGYTF.

The chain links TRBV5-1 to TRBJ2-3, with 12 bases that match TRBD2. Losses at the gene ends were 0 bases for V and 4 bases for J; bases not matched to a gene: 6. CDR1 and CDR2 from the germline V gene are SGHRS and YFSETQ. This CDR3 comprises 17 residues. CDR3 in amino acids: CASSLDLGLAGSDTQYF. The CDR3 region has the DNA TGCGCCAGCAGCTTGGATCTGGGACTAGCGGGCTCAGATACGCAGTATTTT.

V gene TRBV2 combines with J gene TRBJ2-5, with 7 bases fitting TRBD1. This CDR3 has 16 residues. Germline V lookup: CDR1 SNHLY, CDR2 FYNNEI. The V and J ends lost 1 base and 4 bases, in that order; junction bases with no gene match: 9. CDR3 protein: CASSEEADRVGETQYF. CDR3 bases: TGTGCCAGCAGTGAAGAGGCCGACAGGGTGGGAGAGACCCAGTACTTC.